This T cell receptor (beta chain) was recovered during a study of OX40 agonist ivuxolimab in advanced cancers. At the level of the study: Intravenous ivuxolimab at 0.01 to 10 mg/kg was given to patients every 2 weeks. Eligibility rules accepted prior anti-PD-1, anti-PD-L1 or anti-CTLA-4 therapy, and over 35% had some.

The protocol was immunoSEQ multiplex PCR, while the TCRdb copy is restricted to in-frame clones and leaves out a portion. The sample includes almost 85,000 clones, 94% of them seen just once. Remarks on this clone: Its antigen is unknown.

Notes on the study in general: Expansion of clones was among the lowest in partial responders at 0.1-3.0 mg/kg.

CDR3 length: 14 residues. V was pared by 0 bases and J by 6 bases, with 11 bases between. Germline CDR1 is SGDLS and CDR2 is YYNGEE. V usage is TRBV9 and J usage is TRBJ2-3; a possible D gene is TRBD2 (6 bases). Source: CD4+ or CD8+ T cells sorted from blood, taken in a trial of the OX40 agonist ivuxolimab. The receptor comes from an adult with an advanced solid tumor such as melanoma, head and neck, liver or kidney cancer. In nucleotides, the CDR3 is TGTGCCAGCAGCGTAGCGGGAGTTTCGGATACGCAGTATTTT. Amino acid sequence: CASSVAGVSDTQYF.